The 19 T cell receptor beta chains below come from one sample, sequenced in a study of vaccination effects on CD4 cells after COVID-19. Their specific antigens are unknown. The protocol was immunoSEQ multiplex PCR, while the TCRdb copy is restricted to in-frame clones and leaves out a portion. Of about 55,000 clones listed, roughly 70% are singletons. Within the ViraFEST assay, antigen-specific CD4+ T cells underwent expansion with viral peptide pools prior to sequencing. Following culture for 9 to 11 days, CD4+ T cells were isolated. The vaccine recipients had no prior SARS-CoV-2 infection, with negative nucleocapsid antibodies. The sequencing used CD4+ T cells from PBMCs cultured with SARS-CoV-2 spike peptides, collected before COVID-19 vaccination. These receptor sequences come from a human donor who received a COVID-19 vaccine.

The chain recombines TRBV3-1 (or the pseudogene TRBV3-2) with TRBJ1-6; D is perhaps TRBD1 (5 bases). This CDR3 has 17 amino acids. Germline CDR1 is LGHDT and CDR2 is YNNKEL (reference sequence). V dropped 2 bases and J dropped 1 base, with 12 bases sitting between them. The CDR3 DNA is TGTGCCAGCAGCCAAAGCTCACGGGGGTCCTATAATTCACCCCTCCACTTT. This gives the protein CASSQSSRGSYNSPLHF.

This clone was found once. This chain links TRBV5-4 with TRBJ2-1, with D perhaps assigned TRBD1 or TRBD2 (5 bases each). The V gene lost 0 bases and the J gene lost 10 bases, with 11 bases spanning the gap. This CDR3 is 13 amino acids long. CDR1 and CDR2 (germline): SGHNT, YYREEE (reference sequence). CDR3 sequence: CASSLGWDGEQFF. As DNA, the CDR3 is TGTGCCAGCAGCTTGGGATGGGACGGCGAGCAGTTCTTC.

CDR3 bases: TGTGCCAGTAGCCCCAAGAAGCCTAGCACAGATACGCAGTATTTT. It codes for CASSPKKPSTDTQYF. The rearrangement joins TRBV19 to TRBJ2-3; no clear D. The germline V gene has CDR1 LNHDA and CDR2 SQIVND (reference sequence). The V gene lost 6 bases and the J gene lost 0 bases, with 13 bases spanning the gap. The CDR3 totals 15 residues.

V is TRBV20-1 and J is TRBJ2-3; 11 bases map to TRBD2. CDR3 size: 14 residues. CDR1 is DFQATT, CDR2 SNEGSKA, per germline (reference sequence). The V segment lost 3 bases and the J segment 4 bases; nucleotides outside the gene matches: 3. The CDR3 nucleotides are TGCAGTGCTAGTATTAGCGGGGGGGCAGATACGCAGTATTTT. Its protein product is CSASISGGADTQYF.

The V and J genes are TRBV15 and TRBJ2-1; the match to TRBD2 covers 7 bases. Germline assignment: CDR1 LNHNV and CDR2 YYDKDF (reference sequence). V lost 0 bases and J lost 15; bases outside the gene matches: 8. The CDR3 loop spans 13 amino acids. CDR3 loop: CATSRDIIAGTFF. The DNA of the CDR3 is TGTGCCACCAGCAGAGATATAATAGCGGGCACGTTCTTC.

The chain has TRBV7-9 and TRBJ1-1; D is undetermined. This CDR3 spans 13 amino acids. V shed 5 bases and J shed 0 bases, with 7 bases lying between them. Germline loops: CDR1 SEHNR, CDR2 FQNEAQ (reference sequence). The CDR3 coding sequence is TGTGCCAGCAGCCAAGCGATGAACACTGAAGCTTTCTTT. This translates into CASSQAMNTEAFF.

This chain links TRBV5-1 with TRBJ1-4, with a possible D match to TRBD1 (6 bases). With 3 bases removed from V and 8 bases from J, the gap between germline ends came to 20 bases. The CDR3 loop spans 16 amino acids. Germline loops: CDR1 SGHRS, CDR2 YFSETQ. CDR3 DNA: TGCGCCAGCAGCTGGGCTACGGGAGGGGGGCCCGAAAAACTGTTTTTT. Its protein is CASSWATGGGPEKLFF.

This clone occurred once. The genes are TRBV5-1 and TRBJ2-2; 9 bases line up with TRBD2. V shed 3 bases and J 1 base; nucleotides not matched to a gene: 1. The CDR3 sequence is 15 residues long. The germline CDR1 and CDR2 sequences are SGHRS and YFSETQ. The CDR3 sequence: CASSSAGGNTGELFF. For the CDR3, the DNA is TGCGCCAGCAGCTCAGCGGGGGGGAACACCGGGGAGCTGTTTTTT. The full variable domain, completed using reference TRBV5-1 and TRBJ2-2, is KAGVTQTPRYLIKTRGQQVTLSCSPISGHRSVSWYQQTPGQGLQFLFEYFSETQRNKGNFPGRFSGRQFSNSRSEMNVSTLELGDSALYLCASSSAGGNTGELFFGEGSRLTVL.

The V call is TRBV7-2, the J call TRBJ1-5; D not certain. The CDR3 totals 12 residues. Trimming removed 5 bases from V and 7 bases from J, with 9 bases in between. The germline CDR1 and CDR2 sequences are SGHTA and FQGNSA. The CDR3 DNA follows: TGTGCCAGCAGCCCCCCGGGACAGCCCCAGCATTTT. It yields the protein CASSPPGQPQHF. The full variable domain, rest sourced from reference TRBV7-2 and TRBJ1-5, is GAGVSQSPSNKVTEKGKDVELRCDPISGHTALYWYRQSLGQGLEFLIYFQGNSAPDKSGLPSDRFSAERTGGSVSTLTIQRTQQEDSAVYLCASSPPGQPQHFGDGTRLSIL.

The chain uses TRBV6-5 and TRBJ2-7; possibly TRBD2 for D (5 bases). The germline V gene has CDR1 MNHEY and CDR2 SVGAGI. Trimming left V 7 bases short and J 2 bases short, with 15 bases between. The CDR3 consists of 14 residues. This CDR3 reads CASTPRGPPYEQYF. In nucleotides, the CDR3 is TGTGCCAGCACCCCCCGAGGGCCCCCCTACGAGCAGTACTTC.

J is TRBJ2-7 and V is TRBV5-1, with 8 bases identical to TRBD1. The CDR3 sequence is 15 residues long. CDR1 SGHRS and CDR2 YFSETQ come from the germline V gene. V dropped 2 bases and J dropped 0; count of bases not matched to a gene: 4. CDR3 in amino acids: CASSFQGASSYEQYF. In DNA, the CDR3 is TGCGCCAGCAGCTTCCAGGGGGCGAGCTCCTACGAGCAGTACTTC.

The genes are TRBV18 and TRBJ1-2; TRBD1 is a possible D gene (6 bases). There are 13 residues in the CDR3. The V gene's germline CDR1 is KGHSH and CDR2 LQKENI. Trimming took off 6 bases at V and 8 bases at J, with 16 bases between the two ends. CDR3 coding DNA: TGTGCCAGCTCCCCAGAGGGACACCAGGGCTACACCTTC. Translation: CASSPEGHQGYTF.

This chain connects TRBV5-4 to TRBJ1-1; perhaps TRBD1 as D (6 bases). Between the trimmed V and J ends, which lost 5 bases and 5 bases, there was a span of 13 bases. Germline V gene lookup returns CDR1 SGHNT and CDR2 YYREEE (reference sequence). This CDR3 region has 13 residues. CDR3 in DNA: TGTGCCAGCAGACGACCAGGGGCAACTGAAGCTTTCTTT. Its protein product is CASRRPGATEAFF.

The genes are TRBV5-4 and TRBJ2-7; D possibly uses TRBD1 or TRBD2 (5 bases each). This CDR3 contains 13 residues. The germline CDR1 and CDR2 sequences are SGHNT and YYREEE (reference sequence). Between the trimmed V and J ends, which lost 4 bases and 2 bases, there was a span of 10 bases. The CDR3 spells CASSTQGPYEQYF. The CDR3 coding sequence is TGTGCCAGCAGCACCCAGGGACCCTACGAGCAGTACTTC.

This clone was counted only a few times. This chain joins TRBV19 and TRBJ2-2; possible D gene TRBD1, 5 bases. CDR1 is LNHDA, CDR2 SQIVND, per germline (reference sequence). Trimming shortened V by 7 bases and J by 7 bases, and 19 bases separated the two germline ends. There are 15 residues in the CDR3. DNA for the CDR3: TGTGCCAGTACCATCCAAGGGGTTCAGGGCGGGGAGCTGTTTTTT. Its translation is CASTIQGVQGGELFF.

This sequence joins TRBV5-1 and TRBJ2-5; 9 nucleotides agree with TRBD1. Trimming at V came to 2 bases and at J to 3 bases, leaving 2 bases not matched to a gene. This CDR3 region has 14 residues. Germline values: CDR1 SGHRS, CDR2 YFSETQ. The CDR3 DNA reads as TGCGCCAGCAGCTTACAGGGGGCGGAAGAGACCCAGTACTTC. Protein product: CASSLQGAEETQYF.

The CDR3 coding sequence is TGTGCCAGCAGGGAGGGGGTACGGTCAGCTAGCACAGATACGCAGTATTTT. Its protein is CASREGVRSASTDTQYF. The gene calls are TRBV2 and TRBJ2-3; TRBD1 or TRBD2 may be the D gene (6 bases each). Germline-derived CDR1 and CDR2 are SNHLY and FYNNEI. V dropped 6 bases and J dropped 0 bases, with 19 bases sitting between them. The CDR3 runs 17 residues. Full variable domain (outside the CDR3, taken from reference TRBV2 and TRBJ2-3): EPEVTQTPSHQVTQMGQEVILRCVPISNHLYFYWYRQILGQKVEFLVSFYNNEISEKSEIFDDQFSVERPDGSNFTLKIRSTKLEDSAMYFCASREGVRSASTDTQYFGPGTRLTVL.

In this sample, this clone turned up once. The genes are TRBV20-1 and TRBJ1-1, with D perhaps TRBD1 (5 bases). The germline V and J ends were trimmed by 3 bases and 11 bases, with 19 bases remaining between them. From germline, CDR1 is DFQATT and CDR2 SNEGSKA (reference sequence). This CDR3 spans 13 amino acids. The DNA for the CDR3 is TGCAGTGCTAGTAAAGATAACAAGGGGCGGGCTTTCTTT. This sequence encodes CSASKDNKGRAFF.

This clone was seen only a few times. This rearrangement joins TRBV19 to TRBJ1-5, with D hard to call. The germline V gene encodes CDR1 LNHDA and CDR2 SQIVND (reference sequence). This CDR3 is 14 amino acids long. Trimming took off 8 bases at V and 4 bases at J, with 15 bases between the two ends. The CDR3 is CASRTTQLNQPQHF. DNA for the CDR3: TGTGCCAGTCGGACCACTCAATTAAATCAGCCCCAGCATTTT.